In its sample, the clone carrying this T cell receptor (beta chain) was seen a few times. Its specificity is not known. The length of the CDR3 is 17 residues. Trimming took off 1 base at V and 0 bases at J, with 16 bases between the two ends. Per the germline V gene, CDR1 is SEHNR and CDR2 is FQNEAQ (reference sequence). In terms of origin and age, donors were healthy Caucasian individuals from Russia aged about 6 to 95. They isolated at least 7 million PBMCs from each sample. Alongside a J-beta primer mix, a sample-barcoded 5' primer served in a second PCR lasting 7 to 11 cycles. TCRdb redid the calling of the 5' RACE reads with MiXCR, one entry per CDR3 protein. Counted here are hundreds of thousands of distinct CDR3 sequences, 58% occurring once; the ten biggest clones make up about 20%. The sample belongs to a study of blood T cells in healthy people across ages. Study findings and constraints: Roughly linear declines in TCR beta diversity per million T cells occurred with age.

The rearrangement joins TRBV7-9 to TRBJ2-7, with a weak D call TRBD1 (6 bases). The source of this sequence is a man aged 25 to 45 in good health. Sequenced input: blood. The CDR3 loop is CASSLVGRGRTSYEQYF. CDR3 DNA: TGTGCCAGCAGCTTAGTGGGCAGGGGAAGAACCTCCTACGAGCAGTACTTC.